What follows is one TCR beta chain and its context. Its antigen is unknown. The sample originates from a study of CXCR3-negative and CXCR3-positive naive CD8 T cells. Study conclusions and caveats: Comparison of naive cells showed more hydrophobic TRB CDR3s in CXCR3-positive than in CXCR3-negative naive cells. Within a donor, both naive subsets shared TRBV-TRBJ usage, unlike memory cells.

5' RACE that incorporated UMI labels was used to prepare the TRB cDNA libraries. TCRdb reprocessed the 5' RACE reads, with one entry per CDR3 protein and no DNA. In all, the sample yields 150,000 to 180,000 distinct CDR3 sequences. Sequencing used naive CXCR3+ CD8+ T cells from blood. This sample's subset: CD45RO-CCR7+CD27+CD95- naive CD8+ T cells expressing CXCR3 (TNR3+). The TCR originated in a human donor in good health. Some clones in this sample may be carry-over from other donors' samples.

Here the CDR3 reads CASTPRLSYGYTF. The chain joins TRBV12-3 or TRBV12-4 to TRBJ1-2. The CDR3 covers 13 residues.